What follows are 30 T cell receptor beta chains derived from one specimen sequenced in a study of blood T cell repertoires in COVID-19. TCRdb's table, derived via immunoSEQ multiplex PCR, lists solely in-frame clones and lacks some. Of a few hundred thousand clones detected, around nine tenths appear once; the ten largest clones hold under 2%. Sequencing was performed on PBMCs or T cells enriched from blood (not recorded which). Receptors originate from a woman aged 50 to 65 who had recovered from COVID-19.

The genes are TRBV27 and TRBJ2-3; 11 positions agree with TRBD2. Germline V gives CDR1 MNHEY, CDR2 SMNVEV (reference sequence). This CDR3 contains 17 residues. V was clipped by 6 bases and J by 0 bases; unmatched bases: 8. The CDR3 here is CASSLRGLAGSTDTQYF. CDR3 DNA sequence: TGTGCCAGCAGCCTACGAGGACTAGCGGGCAGCACAGATACGCAGTATTTT.

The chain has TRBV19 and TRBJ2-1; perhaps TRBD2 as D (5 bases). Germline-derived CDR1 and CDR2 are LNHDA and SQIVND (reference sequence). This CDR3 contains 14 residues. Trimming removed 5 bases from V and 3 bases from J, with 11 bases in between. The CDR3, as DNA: TGTGCCAGTAGTCAGCGGACCCTCTACAATGAGCAGTTCTTC. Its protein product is CASSQRTLYNEQFF.

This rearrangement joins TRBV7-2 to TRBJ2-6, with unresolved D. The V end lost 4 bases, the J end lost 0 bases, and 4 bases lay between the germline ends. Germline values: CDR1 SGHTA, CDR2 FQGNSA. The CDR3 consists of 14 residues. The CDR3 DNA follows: TGTGCCAGCAGCTCCAGCTCTGGGGCCAACGTCCTGACTTTC. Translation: CASSSSSGANVLTF.

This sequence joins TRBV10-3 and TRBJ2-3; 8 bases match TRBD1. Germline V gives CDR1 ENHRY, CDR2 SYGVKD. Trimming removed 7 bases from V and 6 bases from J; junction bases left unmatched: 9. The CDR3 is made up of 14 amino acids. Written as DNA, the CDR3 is TGTGCCATCACCGCGACAGGGGATCAGGATACGCAGTATTTT. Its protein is CAITATGDQDTQYF.

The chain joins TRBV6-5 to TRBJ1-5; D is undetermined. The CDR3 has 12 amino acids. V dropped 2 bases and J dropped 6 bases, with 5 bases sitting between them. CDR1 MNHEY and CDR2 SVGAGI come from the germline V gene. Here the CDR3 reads CASSYPGQPQHF. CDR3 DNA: TGTGCCAGCAGTTACCCGGGTCAGCCCCAGCATTTT.

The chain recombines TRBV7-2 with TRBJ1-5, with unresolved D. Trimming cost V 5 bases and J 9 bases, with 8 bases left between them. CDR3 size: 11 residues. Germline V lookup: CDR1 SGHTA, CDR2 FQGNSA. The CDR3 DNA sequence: TGTGCCAGCAGCCGGTCGGGGCCCCAGCATTTT. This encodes CASSRSGPQHF.

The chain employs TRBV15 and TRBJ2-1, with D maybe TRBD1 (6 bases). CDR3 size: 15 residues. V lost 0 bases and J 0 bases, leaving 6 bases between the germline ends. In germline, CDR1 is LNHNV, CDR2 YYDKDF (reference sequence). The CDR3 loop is CATSRDRGSYNEQFF. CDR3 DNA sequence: TGTGCCACCAGCAGAGACAGGGGCTCCTACAATGAGCAGTTCTTC.

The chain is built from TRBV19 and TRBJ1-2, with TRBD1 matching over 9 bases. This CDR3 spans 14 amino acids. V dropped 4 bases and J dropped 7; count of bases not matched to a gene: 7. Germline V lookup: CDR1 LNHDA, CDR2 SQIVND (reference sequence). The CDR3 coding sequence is TGTGCCAGTAGTAAAATACAGGGGGCCGGTGGCTACACCTTC. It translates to CASSKIQGAGGYTF.

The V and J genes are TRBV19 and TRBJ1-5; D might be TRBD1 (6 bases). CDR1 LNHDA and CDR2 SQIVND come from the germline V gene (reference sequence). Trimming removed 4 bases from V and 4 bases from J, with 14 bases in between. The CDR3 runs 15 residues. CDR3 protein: CASSSPPGVNQPQHF. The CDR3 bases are TGTGCCAGTAGTAGTCCCCCAGGGGTTAATCAGCCCCAGCATTTT.

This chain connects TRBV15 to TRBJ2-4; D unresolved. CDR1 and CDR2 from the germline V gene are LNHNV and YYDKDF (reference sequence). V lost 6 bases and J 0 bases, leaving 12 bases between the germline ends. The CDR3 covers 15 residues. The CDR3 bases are TGTGCCACCAGTGAAACGACGGGAGCCAAAAACATTCAGTACTTC. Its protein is CATSETTGAKNIQYF.

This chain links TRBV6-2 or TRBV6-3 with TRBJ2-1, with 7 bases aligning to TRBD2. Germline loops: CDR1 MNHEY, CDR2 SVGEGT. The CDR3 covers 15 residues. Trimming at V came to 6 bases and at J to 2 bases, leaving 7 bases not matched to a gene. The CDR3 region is CASSPGRVTYNEQFF. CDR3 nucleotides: TGTGCCAGCAGCCCGGGGAGGGTCACCTACAATGAGCAGTTCTTC.

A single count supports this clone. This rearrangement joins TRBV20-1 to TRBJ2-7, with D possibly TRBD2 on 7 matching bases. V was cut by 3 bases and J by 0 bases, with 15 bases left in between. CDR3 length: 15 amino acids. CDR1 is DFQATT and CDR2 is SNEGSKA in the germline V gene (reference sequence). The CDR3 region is CSASVGRGSSYEQYF. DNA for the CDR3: TGCAGTGCTAGTGTTGGGAGGGGGTCCTCCTACGAGCAGTACTTC.

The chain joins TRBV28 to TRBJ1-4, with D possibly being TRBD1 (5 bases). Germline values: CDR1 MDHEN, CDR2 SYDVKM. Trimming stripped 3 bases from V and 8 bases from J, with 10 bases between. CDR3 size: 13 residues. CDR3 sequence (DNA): TGTGCCAGCAGTTTTGGGACTAGCGAAAAACTGTTTTTT. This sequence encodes CASSFGTSEKLFF.

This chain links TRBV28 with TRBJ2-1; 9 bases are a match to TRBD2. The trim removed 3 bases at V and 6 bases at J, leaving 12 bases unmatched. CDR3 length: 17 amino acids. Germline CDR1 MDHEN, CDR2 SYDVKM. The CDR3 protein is CASSFFTLAGIGNEQFF. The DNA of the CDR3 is TGTGCCAGCAGTTTCTTCACTCTAGCGGGAATAGGCAATGAGCAGTTCTTC.

CDR3 coding DNA: TGCGCCAGCAGCCTGACAGGGGATGAGCAGTTCTTC. It codes for CASSLTGDEQFF. The gene calls are TRBV5-1 and TRBJ2-1, with 8 bases that match TRBD1. The CDR3 sequence is 12 residues long. Trimming at V came to 4 bases and at J to 8 bases, leaving 2 bases not matched to a gene. CDR1 and CDR2 from the germline V gene are SGHRS and YFSETQ. Complete variable domain (other parts from reference TRBV5-1 and TRBJ2-1): KAGVTQTPRYLIKTRGQQVTLSCSPISGHRSVSWYQQTPGQGLQFLFEYFSETQRNKGNFPGRFSGRQFSNSRSEMNVSTLELGDSALYLCASSLTGDEQFFGPGTRLTVL.

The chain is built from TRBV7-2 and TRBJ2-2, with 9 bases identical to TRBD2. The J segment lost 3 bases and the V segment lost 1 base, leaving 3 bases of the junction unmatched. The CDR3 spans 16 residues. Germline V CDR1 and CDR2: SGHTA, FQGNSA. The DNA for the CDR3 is TGTGCCAGCAGCTTAGTTTGGACTAGCGACACCGGGGAGCTGTTTTTT. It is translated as CASSLVWTSDTGELFF.

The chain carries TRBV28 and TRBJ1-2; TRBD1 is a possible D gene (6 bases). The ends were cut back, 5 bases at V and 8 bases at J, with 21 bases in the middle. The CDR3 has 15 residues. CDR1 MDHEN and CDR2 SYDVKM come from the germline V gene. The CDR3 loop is CASSPGGQGQLGYTF. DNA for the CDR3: TGTGCCAGCAGTCCCGGGGGGCAGGGCCAGCTCGGCTACACCTTC.

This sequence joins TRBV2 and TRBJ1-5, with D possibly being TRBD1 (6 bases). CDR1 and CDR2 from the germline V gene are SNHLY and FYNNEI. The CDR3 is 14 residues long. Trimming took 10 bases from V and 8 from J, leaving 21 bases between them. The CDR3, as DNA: TGTGCCACCAAAGGGTCGCAGGGGACGGAGCCCCAGCATTTT. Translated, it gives CATKGSQGTEPQHF.

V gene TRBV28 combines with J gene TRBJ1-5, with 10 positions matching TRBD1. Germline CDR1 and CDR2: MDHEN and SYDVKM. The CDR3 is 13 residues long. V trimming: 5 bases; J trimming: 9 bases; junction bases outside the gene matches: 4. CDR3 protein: CASSPTGGLPQHF. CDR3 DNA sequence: TGTGCCAGCAGTCCGACAGGGGGCCTGCCCCAGCATTTT.

The CDR3 DNA is TGTGCCAGCAGTGAAGCTTACAGGGTGACTAATGAAAAACTGTTTTTT. This encodes CASSEAYRVTNEKLFF. The J gene is TRBJ1-4, the V gene TRBV6-1; D is perhaps TRBD1 (6 bases). Per the germline V gene, CDR1 is MNHNS and CDR2 is SASEGT. The CDR3 length is 16 residues. V was pared by 0 bases and J by 2 bases, with 10 bases between.

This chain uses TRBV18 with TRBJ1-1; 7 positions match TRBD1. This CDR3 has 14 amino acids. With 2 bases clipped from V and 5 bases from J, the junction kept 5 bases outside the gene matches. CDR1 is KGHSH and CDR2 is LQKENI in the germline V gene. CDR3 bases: TGTGCCAGCTCACCAAGTACAGGGGATACTGAAGCTTTCTTT. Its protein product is CASSPSTGDTEAFF.

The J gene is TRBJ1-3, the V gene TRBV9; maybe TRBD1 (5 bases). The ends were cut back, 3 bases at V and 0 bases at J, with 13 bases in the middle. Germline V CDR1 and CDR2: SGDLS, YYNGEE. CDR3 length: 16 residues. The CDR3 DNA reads TGTGCCAGCAGCGCGCTCGGGGGTAGCTCTGGAAACACCATATATTTT. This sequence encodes CASSALGGSSGNTIYF.

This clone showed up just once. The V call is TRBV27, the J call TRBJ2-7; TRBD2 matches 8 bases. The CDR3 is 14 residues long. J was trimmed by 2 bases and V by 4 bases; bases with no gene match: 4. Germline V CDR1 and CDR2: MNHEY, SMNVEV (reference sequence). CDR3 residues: CASSSGTRAYEQYF. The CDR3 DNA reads TGTGCCAGCAGTTCGGGGACTAGAGCCTACGAGCAGTACTTC.

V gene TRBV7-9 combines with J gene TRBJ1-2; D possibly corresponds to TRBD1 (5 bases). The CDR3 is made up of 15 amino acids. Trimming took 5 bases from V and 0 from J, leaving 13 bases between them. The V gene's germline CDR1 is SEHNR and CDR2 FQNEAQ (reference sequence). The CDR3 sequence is CASSQRQIANYGYTF. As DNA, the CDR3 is TGTGCCAGCAGCCAAAGACAGATCGCTAACTATGGCTACACCTTC.

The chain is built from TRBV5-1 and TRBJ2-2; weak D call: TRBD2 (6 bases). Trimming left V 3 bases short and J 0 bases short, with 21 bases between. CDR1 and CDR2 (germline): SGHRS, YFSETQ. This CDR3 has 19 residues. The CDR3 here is CASSYPLGGIPANTGELFF. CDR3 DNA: TGCGCCAGCAGCTATCCTTTAGGCGGGATACCGGCGAACACCGGGGAGCTGTTTTTT. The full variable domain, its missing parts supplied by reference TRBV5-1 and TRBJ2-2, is KAGVTQTPRYLIKTRGQQVTLSCSPISGHRSVSWYQQTPGQGLQFLFEYFSETQRNKGNFPGRFSGRQFSNSRSEMNVSTLELGDSALYLCASSYPLGGIPANTGELFFGEGSRLTVL.

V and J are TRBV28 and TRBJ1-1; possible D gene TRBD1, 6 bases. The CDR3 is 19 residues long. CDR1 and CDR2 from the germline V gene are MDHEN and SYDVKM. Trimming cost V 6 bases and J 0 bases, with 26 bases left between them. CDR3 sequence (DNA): TGTGCCAGCAGGACCCGAACCCAACGGACAGAAACTATGAACACTGAAGCTTTCTTT. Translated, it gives CASRTRTQRTETMNTEAFF.

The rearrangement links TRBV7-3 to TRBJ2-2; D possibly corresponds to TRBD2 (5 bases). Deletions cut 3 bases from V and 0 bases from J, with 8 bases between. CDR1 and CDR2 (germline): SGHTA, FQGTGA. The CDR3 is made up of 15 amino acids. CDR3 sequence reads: CASSFAGANTGELFF. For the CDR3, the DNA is TGTGCCAGCAGCTTCGCCGGGGCGAACACCGGGGAGCTGTTTTTT.

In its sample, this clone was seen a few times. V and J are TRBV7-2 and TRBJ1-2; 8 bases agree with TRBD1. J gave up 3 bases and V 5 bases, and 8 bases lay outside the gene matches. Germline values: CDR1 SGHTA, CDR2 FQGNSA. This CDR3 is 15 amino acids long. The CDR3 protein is CASSQDRDVDYGYTF. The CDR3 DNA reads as TGTGCCAGCAGCCAGGACAGGGATGTTGACTATGGCTACACCTTC.

The CDR3, as DNA: TGTGCCAGCAGCCGACGACAAATCTCTGGAAACACCATATATTTT. Translating it yields CASSRRQISGNTIYF. The chain uses TRBV28 and TRBJ1-3; D gene ambiguous. In germline, CDR1 is MDHEN, CDR2 SYDVKM. The CDR3 runs to 15 residues. V was cut by 6 bases and J by 0 bases, with 12 bases left in between.

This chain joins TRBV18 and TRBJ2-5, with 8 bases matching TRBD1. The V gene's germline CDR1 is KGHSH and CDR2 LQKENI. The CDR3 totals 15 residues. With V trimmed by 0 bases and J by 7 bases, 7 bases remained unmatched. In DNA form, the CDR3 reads TGTGCCAGCTCACCACCGACAGGACAGGGAGCGACCCAGTACTTC. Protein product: CASSPPTGQGATQYF.